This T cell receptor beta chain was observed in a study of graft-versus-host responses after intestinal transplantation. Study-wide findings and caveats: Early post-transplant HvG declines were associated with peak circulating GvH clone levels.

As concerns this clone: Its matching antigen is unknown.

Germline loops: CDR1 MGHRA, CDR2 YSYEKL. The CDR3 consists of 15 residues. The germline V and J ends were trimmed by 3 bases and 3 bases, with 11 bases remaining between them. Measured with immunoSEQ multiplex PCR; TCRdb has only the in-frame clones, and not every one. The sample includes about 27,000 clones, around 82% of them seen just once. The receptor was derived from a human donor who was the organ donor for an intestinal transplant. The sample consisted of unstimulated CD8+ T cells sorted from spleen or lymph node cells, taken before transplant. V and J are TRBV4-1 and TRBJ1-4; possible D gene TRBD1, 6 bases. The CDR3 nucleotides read TGCGCCAGCAGCCAGTGGAAGGGGGCTAATGAAAAACTGTTTTTT. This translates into CASSQWKGANEKLFF.